Listed below are T cell receptor beta chains from one sample, sequenced in a study of T cell repertoires in cytomegalovirus infection. TCRdb reprocessed the reads via MiXCR and lists one record per CDR3 protein. The data hold approximately 630,000 distinct CDR3 sequences, with 20% to 25% observed a single time. The sample was CD8+ T cells from PBMCs. These receptors were obtained from a human donor in good health (CMV status not recorded). Some clones in this sample may be carry-over from other donors' samples. CDR3s include the opening cysteine and the closing phenylalanine or tryptophan. D genes are given only for firm matches. Not every row has a clone size; where given, it reads once, few, many or a size class.

V gene	J gene	clone size	D gene	CDR3 DNA	CDR3 protein
TRBV20-1	TRBJ2-4	few	NA	TGCAGTGCTAGGCAGGTCCGACGGGGCGCCAAAAACATTCAGTACTTC	CSARQVRRGAKNIQYF
TRBV12-3/TRBV12-4	TRBJ2-7	few	NA	TGTGCCAGCAGCTTCCGCGGCATCTACGAGCAGTACTTC	CASSFRGIYEQYF
TRBV7-2	TRBJ2-2	many	TRBD1	TGTGCCAGCAGCGCGGGACAGGGGATCACCGGGGAGCTGTTTTTT	CASSAGQGITGELFF
TRBV6-5	TRBJ1-2	few	NA	TGTGCCAGCAGTTACGAGGGGTCCTATGGCTACACCTTC	CASSYEGSYGYTF
TRBV6-5	TRBJ2-1	many	NA	TGTGCCAGCAGTTACTCGGTACATGAGCAGTTCTTC	CASSYSVHEQFF
TRBV7-3	TRBJ2-5	NA	NA	TGTGCCAGCAGCTTAACAGGGGCGCGGGAGACCCAGTACTTC	CASSLTGARETQYF
TRBV7-6	TRBJ2-5	many	NA	TGTGCCAGCAGCCGACTTGCGAGGAACCAAGAGACCCAGTACTTC	CASSRLARNQETQYF
TRBV15	TRBJ2-4	few	NA	TGTGCCACCAGCAGGACCCTCATCGGCCAAAACATTCAGTACTTC	CATSRTLIGQNIQYF
TRBV19	TRBJ2-6	few	TRBD1	TGTGCCAGTAGTATAACGACAGGGGCTGGGGCCAACGTCCTGACTTTC	CASSITTGAGANVLTF
TRBV19	TRBJ2-1	few	TRBD2	TGTGCCAGTAGTATAGCCGGGGGGGCCCGTGAGCAGTTCTTC	CASSIAGGAREQFF
TRBV7-2	TRBJ1-4	NA	NA	TGTGCCAGCAGCTTATCTCCCCAGGGGACCAATAATGAAAAACTGTTTTTT	CASSLSPQGTNNEKLFF
TRBV10-3	TRBJ2-7	few	TRBD1	TGTGCCATCAGGGTGACAGGGGACTCCTACGAGCAGTACTTC	CAIRVTGDSYEQYF
TRBV29-1	TRBJ2-3	few	NA	TGCAGCGTTGAAGAAAGGGTTAAGAGAGCAGATACGCAGTATTTT	CSVEERVKRADTQYF
TRBV11-2	TRBJ1-1	many	NA	TGTGCCAGCAGCTCATTTACGGGAAACACTGAAGCTTTCTTT	CASSSFTGNTEAFF
TRBV6-2/TRBV6-3	TRBJ2-2	many	TRBD1	TGTGCCAGCAGCTCCGGACAGGGCCCCAAACGGATCACCGGGGAGCTGTTTTTT	CASSSGQGPKRITGELFF
TRBV28	TRBJ2-1	few	NA	TGTGCCAGCAGTCCACCACACTTAGTAGGGGACAATGAGCAGTTCTTC	CASSPPHLVGDNEQFF